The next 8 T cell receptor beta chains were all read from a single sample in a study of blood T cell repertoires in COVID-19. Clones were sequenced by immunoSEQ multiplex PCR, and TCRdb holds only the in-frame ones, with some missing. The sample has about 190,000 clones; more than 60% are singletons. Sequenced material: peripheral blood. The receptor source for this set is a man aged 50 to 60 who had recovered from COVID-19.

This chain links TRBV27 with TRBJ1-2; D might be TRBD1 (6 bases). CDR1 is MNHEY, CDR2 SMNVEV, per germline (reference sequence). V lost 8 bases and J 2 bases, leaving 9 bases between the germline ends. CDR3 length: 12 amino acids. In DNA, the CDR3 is TGTGCCAGCTACGGGACAAACTATGGCTACACCTTC. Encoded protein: CASYGTNYGYTF.

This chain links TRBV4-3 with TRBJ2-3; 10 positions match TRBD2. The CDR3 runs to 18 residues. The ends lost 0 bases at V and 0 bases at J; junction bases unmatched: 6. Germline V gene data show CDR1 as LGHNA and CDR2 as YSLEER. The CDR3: CASSQEPAGGFSTDTQYF. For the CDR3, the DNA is TGCGCCAGCAGCCAAGAGCCAGCGGGAGGGTTCAGCACAGATACGCAGTATTTT.

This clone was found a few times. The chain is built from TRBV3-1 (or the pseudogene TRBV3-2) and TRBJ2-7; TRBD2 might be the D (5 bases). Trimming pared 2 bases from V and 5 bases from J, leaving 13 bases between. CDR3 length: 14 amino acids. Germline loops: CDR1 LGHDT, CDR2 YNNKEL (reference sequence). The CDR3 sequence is CASSQSGVEHEQYF. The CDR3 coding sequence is TGTGCCAGCAGCCAATCCGGGGTCGAGCACGAGCAGTACTTC.

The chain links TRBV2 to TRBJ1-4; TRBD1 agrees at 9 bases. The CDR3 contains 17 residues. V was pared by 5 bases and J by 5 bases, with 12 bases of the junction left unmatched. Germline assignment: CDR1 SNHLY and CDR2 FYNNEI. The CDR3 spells CASSRPSDRGSNEKLFF. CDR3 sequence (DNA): TGTGCCAGCAGTCGCCCTTCGGACAGGGGATCAAATGAAAAACTGTTTTTT. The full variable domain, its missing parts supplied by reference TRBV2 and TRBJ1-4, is EPEVTQTPSHQVTQMGQEVILRCVPISNHLYFYWYRQILGQKVEFLVSFYNNEISEKSEIFDDQFSVERPDGSNFTLKIRSTKLEDSAMYFCASSRPSDRGSNEKLFFGSGTQLSVL.

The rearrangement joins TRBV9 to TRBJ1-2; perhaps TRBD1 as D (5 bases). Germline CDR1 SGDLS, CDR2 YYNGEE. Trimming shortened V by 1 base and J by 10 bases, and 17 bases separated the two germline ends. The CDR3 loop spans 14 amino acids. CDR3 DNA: TGTGCCAGCAGCGTAAGGGACTATCCCTCCCCCTACACCTTC. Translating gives CASSVRDYPSPYTF.

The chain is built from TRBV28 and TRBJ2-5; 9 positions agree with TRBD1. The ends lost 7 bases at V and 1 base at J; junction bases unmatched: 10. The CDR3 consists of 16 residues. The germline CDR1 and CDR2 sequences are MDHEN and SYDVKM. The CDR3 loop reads CASTRRGTGLQETQYF. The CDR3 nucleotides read TGTGCCAGCACCCGAAGAGGGACAGGGCTCCAAGAGACCCAGTACTTC.

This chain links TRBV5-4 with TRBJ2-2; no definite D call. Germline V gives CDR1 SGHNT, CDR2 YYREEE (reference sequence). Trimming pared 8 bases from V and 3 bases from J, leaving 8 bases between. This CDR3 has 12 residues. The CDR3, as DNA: TGTGCCAGGGTACCGGACACCGGGGAGCTGTTTTTT. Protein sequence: CARVPDTGELFF.

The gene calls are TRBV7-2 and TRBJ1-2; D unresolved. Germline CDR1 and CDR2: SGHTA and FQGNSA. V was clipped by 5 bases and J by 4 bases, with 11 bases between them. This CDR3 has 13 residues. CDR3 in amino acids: CASSVYRSYGYTF. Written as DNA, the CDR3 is TGTGCCAGCAGCGTATACAGATCCTATGGCTACACCTTC.